This paragraph covers one T cell receptor (beta chain) sequence. Authors' methods: The assay estimated nucleated cells by amplifying reference gene primers. Assay: immunoSEQ multiplex PCR; the TCRdb copy retains only in-frame clones and omits some. The DNA was the basis for D and trimming; V, J and clone size are from that table. This table has 310,000 or so clones, around 90% appearing once. This sample stems from a study of blood T cell repertoires in COVID-19. Turning to the study itself: The samples span acute and convalescent COVID-19 from the United States, Italy and Spain. The analysed material was cDNA or gDNA that came from T cells, B-cell-depleted T cells, or PBMCs.

There are 13 residues in the CDR3. V dropped 5 bases and J dropped 7; count of bases not matched to a gene: 7. Germline V CDR1 and CDR2: SGHTA, FQGTGA. The gene calls are TRBV7-3 and TRBJ1-2, with 7 positions matching TRBD1. The TCR was taken from a man aged 45-60 years with active or convalescent COVID-19. Source material: peripheral blood. The CDR3 protein is CASSIRQGGGYTF. The CDR3 DNA reads TGTGCCAGCAGCATTCGACAGGGCGGTGGCTACACCTTC. Together with reference TRBV7-3 and TRBJ1-2, the CDR3 gives the full variable domain: GAGVSQTPSNKVTEKGKYVELRCDPISGHTALYWYRQSLGQGPEFLIYFQGTGAADDSGLPNDRFFAVRPEGSVSTLKIQRTERGDSAVYLCASSIRQGGGYTFGSGTRLTVV.